The 26 T cell receptor beta chains presented below share a single source sample, sequenced in a study of T cells in Graves' hyperthyroidism and ophthalmopathy. Authors of the study amplified TCR beta CDR3 regions from RNA transcripts. Initially, a first-round RT-PCR of the TCR CDR3 employed the HTBI primer set. TCRdb fed the multiplex PCR reads into MiXCR, producing one record per CDR3 protein. There are about 840,000 distinct CDR3 sequences in the sample; about 38% occur only once, and about 9% lies in the top ten. The specimen sequenced was blood. Every receptor here comes from a young man with Graves' hyperthyroidism.

In its sample, this clonotype was seen many times. J is TRBJ2-5 and V is TRBV7-2; D may be TRBD2 (5 bases). This CDR3 is built from 13 residues. The V end was cut by 1 base, the J end by 5 bases, with 8 bases between. Per germline, CDR1 SGHTA and CDR2 FQGNSA. CDR3 DNA: TGTGCCAGCAGCTTAGTCCCGGGGGAGACCCAGTACTTC. Translation gives CASSLVPGETQYF.

This sequence joins TRBV6-6 and TRBJ2-7, with D possibly TRBD2 on 5 matching bases. V gave up 2 bases and J gave up 5 bases, with 22 bases separating them. The CDR3 consists of 17 residues. The V gene's germline CDR1 is MNHNY and CDR2 SVGAGI (reference sequence). The CDR3 spells CASSYTLGFGGPNEQYF. CDR3 DNA: TGTGCCAGCAGTTACACCCTGGGTTTTGGAGGTCCCAACGAGCAGTACTTC.

V is TRBV15 and J is TRBJ2-5; D perhaps matches TRBD2 (6 bases). The germline V and J ends were trimmed by 10 bases and 10 bases, with 19 bases remaining between them. The CDR3 has 12 amino acids. Germline CDR1 reads LNHNV; CDR2 reads YYDKDF (reference sequence). Written as DNA, the CDR3 is TGTGCCAGCAGTTTCCCCGGGGGAGGCCAGTACTTC. Translation gives CASSFPGGGQYF.

This chain uses TRBV20-1 with TRBJ2-2; TRBD2 matches 9 bases. Germline CDR1 is DFQATT and CDR2 is SNEGSKA (reference sequence). CDR3 length: 16 residues. J was trimmed by 5 bases and V by 5 bases; bases with no gene match: 12. The CDR3 DNA reads as TGCAGTGCTCTCATAGCGGGAGCGCTTAAGACCGGGGAGCTGTTTTTT. Translated: CSALIAGALKTGELFF.

The table lists this clonotype with a few counts. This sequence joins TRBV4-1 and TRBJ1-2; D is possibly TRBD1 (5 bases). The CDR3 spans 13 residues. Germline-derived CDR1 and CDR2 are MGHRA and YSYEKL. Trimming shortened V by 1 base and J by 9 bases, and 12 bases separated the two germline ends. CDR3 region: CASSQVDGARYTF. CDR3 bases: TGCGCCAGCAGCCAAGTGGACGGGGCGCGCTACACCTTC.

This chain links TRBV13 with TRBJ1-4; D possibly corresponds to TRBD1 (6 bases). Germline CDR1 PRHDT, CDR2 FYEKMQ (reference sequence). This CDR3 comprises 14 residues. Trimming left V 3 bases short and J 8 bases short, with 13 bases between. CDR3 loop: CASSLGTTREKLFF. In nucleotides, the CDR3 is TGTGCCAGCAGCTTGGGGACAACGCGCGAAAAACTGTTTTTT.

This sequence joins TRBV6-6 and TRBJ1-2; no clear D gene. Germline V gives CDR1 MNHNY, CDR2 SVGAGI (reference sequence). The V end was cut by 7 bases, the J end by 4 bases, with 16 bases between. This CDR3 is 14 amino acids long. In DNA form, the CDR3 reads TGTGCCAGCACCACGGCTTCCGCCCGCTATGGCTACACCTTC. Translation gives CASTTASARYGYTF.

The table lists this clonotype with many counts. The chain combines TRBV29-1 with TRBJ2-2; no reliable D call. Trimming removed 1 base at V and 7 bases at J, with 10 bases between. The germline CDR1 and CDR2 sequences are SQVTM and ANQGSEA. This CDR3 comprises 13 residues. CDR3 in DNA: TGCAGCGTTGAAGGGCAGGACGGCGGGGAGCTGTTTTTT. Its protein is CSVEGQDGGELFF.

The rearrangement joins TRBV20-1 to TRBJ1-4; 8 nucleotides match TRBD1. With 5 bases clipped from V and 3 bases from J, the junction kept 14 bases outside the gene matches. Germline lookup yields CDR1 DFQATT and CDR2 SNEGSKA (reference sequence). The CDR3 has 17 amino acids. The CDR3 nucleotides read TGCAGTGCTCCAGGAGCCAGGGGGCGTCTCGCTAATGAAAAACTGTTTTTT. The encoded protein is CSAPGARGRLANEKLFF.

The genes are TRBV6-2 or TRBV6-3 and TRBJ2-7, with 10 bases identical to TRBD1. Germline V CDR1 and CDR2: MNHEY, SVGEGT. The length of the CDR3 is 15 residues. Trimming removed 5 bases from V and 7 bases from J; junction bases left unmatched: 11. CDR3 in DNA: TGTGCCAGCAGTACCGTCCGGGACAGGGGACATGAGCAGTACTTC. It is translated as CASSTVRDRGHEQYF.

The chain uses TRBV7-9 and TRBJ1-6; D might be TRBD1 (6 bases). This CDR3 is built from 18 residues. CDR1 is SEHNR and CDR2 is FQNEAQ in the germline V gene (reference sequence). Deletions cut 5 bases from V and 4 bases from J, with 21 bases between. CDR3 protein: CASSPSRQARLYNSPLHF. CDR3 in DNA: TGTGCCAGCAGCCCGTCCAGACAGGCCCGGCTTTATAATTCACCCCTCCACTTT.

This clonotype was picked up a small number of times. V is TRBV6-6 and J is TRBJ1-3; D remains unclear. The CDR3 consists of 13 residues. Germline V gives CDR1 MNHNY, CDR2 SVGAGI (reference sequence). V was pared by 5 bases and J by 3 bases, with 8 bases between. CDR3 residues: CASSELSGNTIYF. The CDR3 nucleotides read TGTGCCAGCAGTGAACTTAGTGGAAACACCATATATTTT.

This chain links TRBV2 with TRBJ2-5; the match to TRBD1 covers 9 bases. The CDR3 length is 14 residues. CDR1 and CDR2 (germline): SNHLY, FYNNEI. V lost 6 bases, J lost 3 bases, and 5 bases stayed unmatched. CDR3 in amino acids: CASSRTGGEETQYF. CDR3 DNA sequence: TGTGCCAGCAGCCGAACAGGGGGCGAAGAGACCCAGTACTTC.

This chain joins TRBV29-1 and TRBJ2-7; 14 bases are shared with TRBD2. This CDR3 has 17 residues. Germline CDR1 and CDR2: SQVTM and ANQGSEA. After removal of 7 bases from V and 2 bases from J, the junction contained 13 bases not matched to a gene. CDR3 sequence (DNA): TGCAGCGACGGGGGCCGGACTAGCGGGAGGACTACCTACGAGCAGTACTTC. Translated: CSDGGRTSGRTTYEQYF.

The rearrangement links TRBV7-2 to TRBJ1-2; D not certain. From germline, CDR1 is SGHTA and CDR2 FQGNSA. Trimming took off 5 bases at V and 2 bases at J, with 15 bases between the two ends. The CDR3 has 15 amino acids. The CDR3: CASSLYERQNYGYTF. The CDR3 DNA is TGTGCCAGCAGCCTCTACGAGCGTCAAAACTATGGCTACACCTTC.

There are a few counts of this clonotype. The chain couples TRBV6-6 to TRBJ1-4, with D hard to call. Per germline, CDR1 MNHNY and CDR2 SVGAGI (reference sequence). The ends were cut back, 5 bases at V and 7 bases at J, with 8 bases in the middle. The CDR3 contains 12 residues. CDR3 nucleotides: TGTGCCAGCAGTGAAATTGGTGAAAAACTGTTTTTT. Translated: CASSEIGEKLFF.

This clonotype appeared once. The chain joins TRBV2 to TRBJ2-7; 7 bases line up with TRBD1. Germline CDR1 reads SNHLY; CDR2 reads FYNNEI. The ends lost 8 bases at V and 6 bases at J; junction bases unmatched: 10. The CDR3 has 13 residues. This CDR3 reads CASSLATGREQYF. The CDR3 region has the DNA TGTGCCAGCTCACTCGCGACAGGGCGCGAGCAGTACTTC.

The genes are TRBV2 and TRBJ2-7; D may be TRBD2 (5 bases). Germline V CDR1 and CDR2: SNHLY, FYNNEI. There are 13 residues in the CDR3. The V and J ends lost 6 bases and 2 bases respectively, with 11 bases between them. The CDR3: CASRRESTYEQYF. The CDR3 coding sequence is TGTGCCAGCAGGAGGGAGAGTACCTACGAGCAGTACTTC.

The V call is TRBV20-1, the J call TRBJ2-7; 9 nucleotides line up with TRBD2. Germline trimming cut 1 base from V and 3 bases from J; bases unmatched to any gene: 1. Germline V gives CDR1 DFQATT, CDR2 SNEGSKA (reference sequence). The CDR3 consists of 13 residues. Here the CDR3 reads CSARGSGGYEQYF. The DNA of the CDR3 is TGCAGTGCTAGAGGTAGCGGGGGCTACGAGCAGTACTTC.

This clonotype came up many times. J is TRBJ2-2 and V is TRBV25-1; possible D gene TRBD1, 5 bases. V lost 1 base and J lost 6, with 9 bases in between. CDR3 length equals 14 residues. In germline, CDR1 is MGHDK, CDR2 SYGVNS. This CDR3 reads CASSELEGAGELFF. In DNA form, the CDR3 reads TGTGCCAGCAGTGAATTGGAAGGGGCCGGGGAGCTGTTTTTT.

Of note for this clonotype: The missing conserved phenylalanine or tryptophan at the end of this CDR3 makes a read error likely. It is unclear where the CDR3 begins or ends on the DNA, so no DNA is shown, and the CDR3 is as TCRdb lists it. The genes are TRBV11-2 and TRBJ2-7. CDR1 is SGHAT, CDR2 FQNNGV, per germline. The CDR3 sequence runs 14 residues, both termini included. The CDR3 loop reads CASSPDWSSYEPLC.

As for this clonotype: One end of the junction fails to match germline, which may point to a read error. This CDR3 reads CAGSLSRVGNVLTF. CDR3 DNA sequence: TGTGCCGGCAGCTTAAGCAGGGTTGGCAACGTCCTGACTTTC. The J gene is TRBJ2-6, the V gene TRBV7-2, with D maybe TRBD1 (5 bases). The CDR3 totals 14 residues. CDR1 SGHTA and CDR2 FQGNSA come from the germline V gene.

This chain connects TRBV4-1 to TRBJ1-1, with TRBD1 matching over 7 bases. Trimming took 1 base from V and 8 from J; bases not matched to a gene: 4. The V gene's germline CDR1 is MGHRA and CDR2 YSYEKL. The CDR3 runs to 13 residues. CDR3 sequence reads: CASSQAKTGEAFF. In DNA, the CDR3 is TGCGCCAGCAGCCAAGCTAAGACAGGGGAAGCTTTCTTT.

A note on this clonotype: An end of the junction does not agree with germline; a read error may underlie this. The chain has TRBV2 and TRBJ2-7, with D possibly matching TRBD1 (6 bases). Germline V gives CDR1 SNHLY, CDR2 FYNNEI. The CDR3 loop spans 15 amino acids. The CDR3 nucleotides read TGTGCCAGCAGCCAAGATCAGGGACACTCCTGCGAGCAGTACTTC. Its protein is CASSQDQGHSCEQYF.

V and J are TRBV7-2 and TRBJ2-5; D is ambiguous. Germline-derived CDR1 and CDR2 are SGHTA and FQGNSA. Trimming pared 5 bases from V and 1 base from J, leaving 11 bases between. This CDR3 has 14 amino acids. The CDR3 reads CASSQDWGQETQYF. The CDR3 DNA follows: TGTGCCAGCAGCCAAGATTGGGGCCAAGAGACCCAGTACTTC.

This chain connects TRBV7-9 to TRBJ1-1; D is unclear. Trimming stripped 5 bases from V and 1 base from J, with 11 bases between. Germline-derived CDR1 and CDR2 are SEHNR and FQNEAQ (reference sequence). The CDR3 contains 14 residues. CDR3 in DNA: TGTGCCAGCAGCCAAGATAAACGGAACACTGAAGCTTTCTTT. It yields the protein CASSQDKRNTEAFF. The full variable domain, with the rest looked up from reference TRBV7-9 and TRBJ1-1, is DTGVSQNPRHKITKRGQNVTFRCDPISEHNRLYWYRQTLGQGPEFLTYFQNEAQLEKSRLLSDRFSAERPKGSFSTLEIQRTEQGDSAMYLCASSQDKRNTEAFFGQGTRLTVV.